Sequencing of this T cell receptor beta chain was carried out in a study of CD8 T cells in Susac syndrome. Reverse transcription used about 0.45 to 1 ug RNA and random hexamers. From the immunoSEQ multiplex PCR reads, TCRdb called clonotypes with MiXCR, one entry per CDR3 protein. The sample yields approximately 160,000 distinct CDR3 sequences, around 93% seen once. This receptor was obtained from a human donor in good health. Input material: CD4+ T cells from PBMCs.

The CDR3, as DNA: TGCGCCAGCAGCTTGGAAGCGGGGGGGACCCAGTACTTC. Translated: CASSLEAGGTQYF. The chain joins TRBV5-1 to TRBJ2-5; the match to TRBD2 covers 9 bases. V shed 0 bases, J shed 7 bases, and the junction held 1 base outside the gene matches. The CDR3 runs to 13 residues. From germline, CDR1 is SGHRS and CDR2 YFSETQ.